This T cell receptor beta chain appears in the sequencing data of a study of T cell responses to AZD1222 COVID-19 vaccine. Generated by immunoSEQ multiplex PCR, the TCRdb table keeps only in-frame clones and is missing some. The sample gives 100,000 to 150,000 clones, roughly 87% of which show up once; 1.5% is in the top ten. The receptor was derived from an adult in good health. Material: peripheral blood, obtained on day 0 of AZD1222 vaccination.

As DNA, the CDR3 is TGCGCCAGCACTTGGGTAGCGGGGGGCGGATTGAATTACAATGAGCAGTTCTTC. Translated: CASTWVAGGGLNYNEQFF. The gene calls are TRBV10-2 and TRBJ2-1, with 10 bases matching TRBD2. Germline CDR1 WSHSY, CDR2 SAAADI. This CDR3 is 18 amino acids long. V trimming: 7 bases; J trimming: 4 bases; junction bases outside the gene matches: 16.